The entry that follows covers one TCR beta chain sequence. Its antigen remains unknown. Germline V gene lookup returns CDR1 LGHDT and CDR2 YNNKEL (reference sequence). V was pared by 0 bases and J by 2 bases, with 8 bases between. This CDR3 spans 16 amino acids. This record belongs to a study of identical twins. The study, taken as a whole, reports: Cord blood beta clonotypes that were abundant carried fewer insertions, and memory repertoires showed no such trend.

Template switching introduced a universal primer site, and the cDNA bore unique molecular identifiers. Each CDR3 protein gets one entry after TCRdb re-called the 5' RACE reads with MiXCR. Among around 220,000 distinct CDR3 sequences listed, roughly a tenth were seen once. The gene calls are TRBV3-1 and TRBJ2-6; D possibly corresponds to TRBD1 (6 bases). This TCR was recovered from a man aged 50 to 59 in good health. Specimen: memory T cells sorted from blood. This CDR3 is CASSQDGGAGANVLTF. For the CDR3, the DNA is TGTGCCAGCAGCCAAGATGGGGGCGCTGGGGCCAACGTCCTGACTTTC.